This is a list of T cell receptor beta chains from one sample in a study of blood T cell repertoires in COVID-19. TCRdb keeps only in-frame clones here, not all; method: immunoSEQ multiplex PCR. This repertoire shows tens of thousands of clones, 87% found once; its top ten account for 3.5% to 4%. The sequencing input was peripheral blood. The source of these receptors is a man between 40 and 49 years old with COVID-19, enrolled during active disease. The CDR3 runs from the conserved cysteine through the conserved F or W. A D gene is named only where the DNA matches it firmly. The listing skips clone size in some rows; elsewhere it reads once, few, many or a size class.

clone size	D gene	V gene	J gene	CDR3 DNA	CDR3 protein
.	.	TRBV11-3	TRBJ2-5	TGTGCCAGCAGCTCGGGGGTGCAAGAGACCCAGTACTTC	CASSSGVQETQYF
.	TRBD1	TRBV5-4	TRBJ2-1	TGTGCCAGCAGCCCCGGGACAGGGGACTACAATGAGCAGTTCTTC	CASSPGTGDYNEQFF
once	.	TRBV5-1	TRBJ1-4	TGCGCCAGCAGCTTGGGTAGCCCCCGAGCAACTAATGAAAAACTGTTTTTT	CASSLGSPRATNEKLFF
.	TRBD2	TRBV5-1	TRBJ2-7	TGCGCCAGCAGCTTTCTAGCGGGAGAGGGATACGAGCAGTACTTC	CASSFLAGEGYEQYF
.	TRBD1	TRBV3-1/TRBV3-2	TRBJ2-1	TGTGCCAGCAGCCAAGGACAGGGGGCCGCCTACAATGAGCAGTTCTTC	CASSQGQGAAYNEQFF
.	TRBD1	TRBV6-1	TRBJ1-2	TGTGCCAGCAGTGAGACAGGGAAACTCTATGGCTACACCTTC	CASSETGKLYGYTF
once	.	TRBV7-3	TRBJ1-6	TGTGCCAGCAGCTCCCAAGGGGATTCACCCCCCCACTTT	CASSSQGDSPPHF
.	TRBD1	TRBV5-1	TRBJ2-3	TGCGCCAGCAGAGGACAGGGGGCAAGGGCAGATACGCAGTATTTT	CASRGQGARADTQYF
.	.	TRBV21-1	TRBJ2-7	TGTGCCAGCAGCGCAAGGGACTCGTGCCACGAGCAGTACTTC	CASSARDSCHEQYF
.	.	TRBV5-4	TRBJ1-4	TGTGCCAGCAGCTTGTCGGCTAATGAAAAACTGTTTTTT	CASSLSANEKLFF
.	.	TRBV28	TRBJ2-2	TGTGCCAGCAGTTTTAGCGCCGGGGAGCTGTTTTTT	CASSFSAGELFF
.	TRBD1	TRBV18	TRBJ2-7	TGTGCCAGCTCACAGTCAGGGGGCGCCTACGAGCAGTACTTC	CASSQSGGAYEQYF
.	.	TRBV4-1	TRBJ1-2	TGCGCCAGCAGCCAAGAACAGAGTCTTAACTATGGCTACACCTTC	CASSQEQSLNYGYTF
.	TRBD1	TRBV12-5	TRBJ2-7	TGTGCTAGTGGTATCGGACAGGGCTACGAGCAGTACTTC	CASGIGQGYEQYF
few	TRBD1	TRBV9	TRBJ1-2	TGTGCCAGCAGCGTAGATGCGACAGGGGGTTTGCTATATGGCTACACCTTC	CASSVDATGGLLYGYTF
.	TRBD1	TRBV19	TRBJ1-2	TGTGCCAGTAGGGAATTAGGGACAGTTACCTACTATGGCTACACCTTC	CASRELGTVTYYGYTF
.	TRBD2	TRBV12-5	TRBJ2-2	TGTGCTAGTGGTTTGGATCGGACTAGCGATCCATGGAACACCGGGGAGCTGTTTTTT	CASGLDRTSDPWNTGELFF